What follows are 24 T cell receptor beta chains derived from one specimen sequenced in a study of blood T cell repertoires in COVID-19. Generated by immunoSEQ multiplex PCR, the TCRdb table keeps only in-frame clones and is missing some. The sample shows about 170,000 clones, about 88% of them seen only once. The sequenced sample was peripheral blood. Receptors were obtained from a man over 45 who had recovered from COVID-19.

The chain employs TRBV11-2 and TRBJ1-3; TRBD1 is a possible D gene (5 bases). With 1 base removed from V and 0 bases from J, the gap between germline ends came to 16 bases. CDR3 length equals 18 residues. Germline CDR1 is SGHAT and CDR2 is FQNNGV. CDR3 sequence reads: CASSLVGSRTYSGNTIYF. The CDR3 DNA is TGTGCCAGCAGCTTAGTTGGATCAAGGACATACTCTGGAAACACCATATATTTT.

This clone was counted a single time. This chain links TRBV19 with TRBJ1-5, with D possibly being TRBD1 (6 bases). The length of the CDR3 is 15 residues. Germline V lookup: CDR1 LNHDA, CDR2 SQIVND (reference sequence). V dropped 3 bases and J dropped 10 bases, with 19 bases sitting between them. CDR3 DNA: TGTGCCAGTAGTATTAACCGGCAGGGGACGAATCCCCAGCATTTT. This translates into CASSINRQGTNPQHF.

This clone was seen once. The chain carries TRBV7-8 and TRBJ2-3, with TRBD2 matching over 8 bases. Germline assignment: CDR1 SGHVS and CDR2 FQNEAQ. The CDR3 contains 16 residues. J lost 4 bases, V lost 1 base, and 7 bases had no gene match. CDR3: CASSLGDGRASDTQYF. CDR3 sequence (DNA): TGTGCCAGCAGCTTAGGGGACGGGAGGGCTTCAGATACGCAGTATTTT.

Only one count was recorded for this clone. The J gene is TRBJ2-5, the V gene TRBV5-1; the match to TRBD1 covers 8 bases. Unmatched junction bases numbered 6, after V lost 6 bases and J lost 5 bases. The CDR3 runs to 13 residues. Germline assignment: CDR1 SGHRS and CDR2 YFSETQ. The DNA of the CDR3 is TGCGCCAGCACTAGAGACAGGGGTGAGACCCAGTACTTC. Translation gives CASTRDRGETQYF.

The chain recombines TRBV28 with TRBJ1-5; possibly TRBD1 for D (6 bases). V lost 7 bases and J 5 bases, leaving 15 bases between the germline ends. The CDR3 contains 14 residues. CDR1 and CDR2 from the germline V gene are MDHEN and SYDVKM. CDR3: CASKLQGNDQPQHF. CDR3 bases: TGTGCCAGCAAACTGCAGGGGAACGATCAGCCCCAGCATTTT.

The chain links TRBV11-2 to TRBJ2-7; perhaps TRBD2 as D (7 bases). Germline-derived CDR1 and CDR2 are SGHAT and FQNNGV. This CDR3 comprises 15 residues. V lost 5 bases and J 2 bases, leaving 16 bases between the germline ends. CDR3 residues: CASSPEGGAPYEQYF. The CDR3 region has the DNA TGTGCCAGCAGCCCCGAGGGGGGGGCTCCCTACGAGCAGTACTTC. Filled out from reference TRBV11-2 and TRBJ2-7, the complete variable domain reads EAGVAQSPRYKIIEKRQSVAFWCNPISGHATLYWYQQILGQGPKLLIQFQNNGVVDDSQLPKDRFSAERLKGVDSTLKIQPAKLEDSAVYLCASSPEGGAPYEQYFGPGTRLTVT.

This rearrangement joins TRBV9 to TRBJ2-2; possibly TRBD1 for D (6 bases). Germline V gene lookup returns CDR1 SGDLS and CDR2 YYNGEE. The CDR3 totals 17 residues. The V gene lost 3 bases and the J gene lost 0 bases, with 15 bases spanning the gap. CDR3 DNA sequence: TGTGCCAGCAGCGCCACAGGGTCCGCCGCGAACACCGGGGAGCTGTTTTTT. Amino acid sequence: CASSATGSAANTGELFF.

Only one count was recorded for this clone. This chain connects TRBV7-2 to TRBJ2-1, with TRBD2 as a possible D gene (6 bases). CDR1 and CDR2 from the germline V gene are SGHTA and FQGNSA. The length of the CDR3 is 15 residues. Trimming shortened V by 0 bases and J by 2 bases, and 8 bases separated the two germline ends. The CDR3, as DNA: TGTGCCAGCAGCTTAGCGGGACTCACCTACAATGAGCAGTTCTTC. Translation gives CASSLAGLTYNEQFF.

The chain carries TRBV6-5 and TRBJ2-7, with 11 bases lining up with TRBD1. The CDR3 is 15 residues long. V trimming: 2 bases; J trimming: 4 bases; junction bases outside the gene matches: 4. Germline CDR1 MNHEY, CDR2 SVGAGI. The chain's CDR3 is CASSYGTGGAYEQYF. DNA of the CDR3: TGTGCCAGCAGTTACGGGACAGGGGGAGCTTACGAGCAGTACTTC.

This clone appeared once. The V call is TRBV6-5, the J call TRBJ1-3, with TRBD1 matching 7 bases. This CDR3 has 15 amino acids. Germline values: CDR1 MNHEY, CDR2 SVGAGI. After removal of 6 bases from V and 0 bases from J, the junction contained 5 bases not matched to a gene. The CDR3 coding sequence is TGTGCCAGCAGGATGGGACAGAACTCTGGAAACACCATATATTTT. It codes for CASRMGQNSGNTIYF.

This rearrangement joins TRBV28 to TRBJ1-4; TRBD1 is a possible D gene (6 bases). The CDR3 spans 12 residues. Deletions cut 5 bases from V and 10 bases from J, with 11 bases between. In germline, CDR1 is MDHEN, CDR2 SYDVKM. The CDR3 region is CASSVGHPKLFF. The CDR3 DNA follows: TGTGCCAGCAGTGTGGGACACCCAAAACTGTTTTTT.

The chain employs TRBV28 and TRBJ1-2, with 8 positions matching TRBD1. This CDR3 comprises 13 residues. The trim removed 6 bases at V and 4 bases at J, leaving 4 bases unmatched. Germline lookup yields CDR1 MDHEN and CDR2 SYDVKM. The CDR3 DNA follows: TGTGCCAGCAGCGATGACAGGGGCTATGGCTACACCTTC. This codes for CASSDDRGYGYTF.

This clone showed up just a few times. This sequence joins TRBV5-4 and TRBJ1-4; D is unclear. The germline V and J ends were trimmed by 2 bases and 6 bases, with 5 bases remaining between them. CDR1 and CDR2 from the germline V gene are SGHNT and YYREEE (reference sequence). The CDR3 runs 12 residues. CDR3 protein: CASSFPDEKLFF. As DNA, the CDR3 is TGTGCCAGCAGCTTTCCGGATGAAAAACTGTTTTTT. Using reference TRBV5-4 and TRBJ1-4 for the parts outside the CDR3, the full variable domain is ETGVTQSPTHLIKTRGQQVTLRCSSQSGHNTVSWYQQALGQGPQFIFQYYREEENGRGNFPPRFSGLQFPNYSSELNVNALELDDSALYLCASSFPDEKLFFGSGTQLSVL.

The chain carries TRBV10-3 and TRBJ2-7, with D possibly being TRBD2 (6 bases). There are 13 residues in the CDR3. Trimming removed 10 bases from V and 2 bases from J, with 15 bases in between. CDR1 ENHRY and CDR2 SYGVKD come from the germline V gene. The CDR3 nucleotides read TGTGCCACCGCGGGACGGGCCACCTACGAGCAGTACTTC. Residues: CATAGRATYEQYF.

The chain carries TRBV2 and TRBJ2-5, with 7 bases aligning to TRBD1. There are 15 residues in the CDR3. The junction had 14 bases not matched to a gene; V was cut back by 8 bases and J by 5 bases. Germline CDR1 SNHLY, CDR2 FYNNEI. The CDR3 DNA is TGTGCCAGCCGTCAGCTCGGGACAGTCCAGGAGACCCAGTACTTC. Amino acid sequence: CASRQLGTVQETQYF.

The chain has TRBV9 and TRBJ2-5; 8 nucleotides line up with TRBD2. Trimming cost V 3 bases and J 4 bases; bases outside gene matches: 5. The CDR3 runs 14 residues. Per germline, CDR1 SGDLS and CDR2 YYNGEE. DNA for the CDR3: TGTGCCAGCAGCGCTCGGACTAGCATAGAGACCCAGTACTTC. Its protein product is CASSARTSIETQYF. Filled out from reference TRBV9 and TRBJ2-5, the complete variable domain reads DSGVTQTPKHLITATGQRVTLRCSPRSGDLSVYWYQQSLDQGLQFLIQYYNGEERAKGNILERFSAQQFPDLHSELNLSSLELGDSALYFCASSARTSIETQYFGPGTRLLVL.

The V gene is TRBV7-3, the J gene TRBJ1-2; 7 positions match TRBD1. The CDR3 is 13 residues long. The V and J ends lost 5 bases and 6 bases, in that order; junction bases with no gene match: 6. Germline V lookup: CDR1 SGHTA, CDR2 FQGTGA. CDR3 nucleotides: TGTGCCAGCAGCCCCCGACAGGGCCATGGCTACACCTTC. It translates to CASSPRQGHGYTF.

This clone was picked up one time. The chain combines TRBV5-6 with TRBJ2-7; D uncertain. Trimming left V 0 bases short and J 2 bases short, with 9 bases between. The germline CDR1 and CDR2 sequences are SGHDT and YYEEEE. This CDR3 has 14 residues. The CDR3 nucleotides are TGTGCCAGCAGCTTGGGTCCCCCCGCCTACGAGCAGTACTTC. Its translation: CASSLGPPAYEQYF. Looking up the rest from reference TRBV5-6 and TRBJ2-7 gives the full variable domain: DAGVTQSPTHLIKTRGQQVTLRCSPKSGHDTVSWYQQALGQGPQFIFQYYEEEERQRGNFPDRFSGHQFPNYSSELNVNALLLGDSALYLCASSLGPPAYEQYFGPGTRLTVT.

V is TRBV5-1 and J is TRBJ2-7, with D maybe TRBD1 (6 bases). The CDR3 totals 18 residues. Germline V gene lookup returns CDR1 SGHRS and CDR2 YFSETQ. V dropped 1 base and J dropped 1 base, with 21 bases sitting between them. CDR3 loop: CASSLWSTGQGRSYEQYF. The CDR3 region has the DNA TGCGCCAGCAGCTTGTGGTCCACTGGTCAGGGGCGTTCCTACGAGCAGTACTTC.

The rearrangement links TRBV30 to TRBJ2-3, with D tentatively TRBD1 (5 bases). Trimming took 4 bases from V and 1 from J, leaving 6 bases between them. This CDR3 comprises 12 residues. Per germline, CDR1 GTSNPN and CDR2 SVGIG (reference sequence). The CDR3 DNA sequence: TGTGCCTGGACACAGGGCACAGATACGCAGTATTTT. It translates to CAWTQGTDTQYF.

The rearrangement joins TRBV29-1 to TRBJ1-1; the match to TRBD1 covers 9 bases. This CDR3 comprises 12 residues. In germline, CDR1 is SQVTM, CDR2 ANQGSEA. The J segment lost 5 bases and the V segment lost 6 bases, leaving 4 bases of the junction unmatched. The CDR3 sequence: CSVRTGVTEAFF. The CDR3 nucleotides read TGCAGCGTGAGGACAGGGGTTACTGAAGCTTTCTTT.

The rearrangement joins TRBV25-1 to TRBJ2-7; 12 bases agree with TRBD2. With V trimmed by 8 bases and J by 7 bases, 12 bases remained unmatched. CDR1 and CDR2 (germline): MGHDK, SYGVNS. The CDR3 is 15 amino acids. The CDR3, as DNA: TGTGCCAGCGGCCCTACTAGCGGGAGGATGGGAGAGCAGTACTTC. This translates into CASGPTSGRMGEQYF.

The chain joins TRBV9 to TRBJ1-1, with 8 bases fitting TRBD1. CDR3 length: 13 amino acids. Trimming at V came to 1 base and at J to 5 bases, leaving 1 base not matched to a gene. Looked up from germline, CDR1 is SGDLS and CDR2 is YYNGEE. Here the CDR3 DNA reads TGTGCCAGCAGCGTAACAGGGGGGACTGAAGCTTTCTTT. Protein: CASSVTGGTEAFF.

This clone showed up just once. The genes are TRBV14 and TRBJ1-4; 8 bases are shared with TRBD1. V lost 4 bases, J lost 2 bases, and 3 bases stayed unmatched. CDR1 is SGHDN and CDR2 is FVKESK in the germline V gene. CDR3 length: 15 residues. CDR3 coding DNA: TGTGCCAGCAGCCTCCGACAGGGGACTAATGAAAAACTGTTTTTT. Translation: CASSLRQGTNEKLFF. The full variable domain, its missing parts supplied by reference TRBV14 and TRBJ1-4, is EAGVTQFPSHSVIEKGQTVTLRCDPISGHDNLYWYRRVMGKEIKFLLHFVKESKQDESGMPNNRFLAERTGGTYSTLKVQPAELEDSGVYFCASSLRQGTNEKLFFGSGTQLSVL.